This T cell receptor (beta chain) was identified during a study of Ad26.COV2.S vaccination and SARS-CoV-2 variants. Regarding the study as a whole: Spike-specific TCR breadth was greater in vaccine than placebo recipients. Total responses of T cells may have been underestimated by the analyses of TCR breadth and depth. Substantial response breadth was reportedly seen for spike-specific CD8+ and CD4+ T cells after vaccination. With respect to non-spike TCR breadth, vaccine and placebo recipients were similar.

A word on this clone: What it recognizes is unknown.

The germline V gene has CDR1 LNHNV and CDR2 YYDKDF (reference sequence). V gave up 0 bases and J gave up 4 bases, with 6 bases separating them. The CDR3 is 13 amino acids. Assay: immunoSEQ multiplex PCR; the TCRdb copy retains only in-frame clones and omits some. This repertoire shows about 350,000 clones, about 92% found once; its top ten account for around 4%. This chain links TRBV15 with TRBJ1-2; no definite D call. The TCR was taken from a human donor who had recovered from COVID-19. Material: peripheral blood, obtained after recovery from COVID-19. CDR3 sequence reads: CATSREAGYGYTF. CDR3 sequence (DNA): TGTGCCACCAGCAGAGAGGCAGGCTATGGCTACACCTTC.